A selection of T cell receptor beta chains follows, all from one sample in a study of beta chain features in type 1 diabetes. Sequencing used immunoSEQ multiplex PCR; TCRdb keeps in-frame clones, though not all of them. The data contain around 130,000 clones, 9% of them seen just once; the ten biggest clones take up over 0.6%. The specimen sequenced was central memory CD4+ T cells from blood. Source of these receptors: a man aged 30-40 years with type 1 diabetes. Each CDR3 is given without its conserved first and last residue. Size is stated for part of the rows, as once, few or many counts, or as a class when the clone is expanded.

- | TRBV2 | ASSRQVQETQY
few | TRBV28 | ASTAGTGYGYT
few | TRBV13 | ASSSTSNTQY
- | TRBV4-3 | ASSHTGGTGLFEQY
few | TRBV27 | ASSPTARLNQPQH
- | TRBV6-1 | ASSEVQANTEAF
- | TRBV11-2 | ASSQQAETQY
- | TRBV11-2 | ASSPNAASPLH
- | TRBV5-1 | ASSLVWTGLSGELF
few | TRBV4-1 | ASSPGTGNQPQH
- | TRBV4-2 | ASSQGDRGETQY
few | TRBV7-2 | ASSRVGTGTPETQY
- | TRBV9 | ASSVVGGVNGYT
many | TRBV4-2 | ASSQRGLEEKLF
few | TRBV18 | ASSYTLTEKETQY
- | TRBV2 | ATTPSGAKNIQY
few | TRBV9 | ASSEGGATDQPQH
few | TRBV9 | ASSVTPLFMNTEAF
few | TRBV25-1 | ASRQGTDTQY
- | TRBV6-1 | ASSETGQGDYEQY
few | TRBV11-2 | ASRQLRGSKETQY
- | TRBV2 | ASSEARVEQF
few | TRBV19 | ASSIPTTGLSYNEQF
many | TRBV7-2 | ASSPHTNYNEQF
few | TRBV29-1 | SVVEGATNEKLF
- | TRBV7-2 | ASSLLGPDTQY
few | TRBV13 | ASSSRGTEQF
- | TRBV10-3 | AISIAGRGETQY
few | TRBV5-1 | ASSSGLAGQETQY
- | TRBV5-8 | ASSQVSTGELF
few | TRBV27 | ASSFSTSGARV
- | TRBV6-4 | ASSRDWQAGSPLH
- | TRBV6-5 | ASSYPHRENTEAF
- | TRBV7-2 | ASSEGQKSIQY
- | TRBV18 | ASSPRQGMGEKLF
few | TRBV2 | ASSHYPGGGGNIQY
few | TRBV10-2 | ASRTSGGGTGELF
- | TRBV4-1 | ASSQEVSGASNEQF
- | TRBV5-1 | ASSLAFFPGQGADTQY
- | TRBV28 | ASSLLADKETQY
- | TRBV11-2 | ASSLGRGGVNNEQF
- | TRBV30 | AWGQGAENSPLH
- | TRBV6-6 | ASSRELGIPEQF
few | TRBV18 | ASSPRESGANVLT
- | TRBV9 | ASSGRDRVGNEQF
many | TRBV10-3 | AAGGLGEQY